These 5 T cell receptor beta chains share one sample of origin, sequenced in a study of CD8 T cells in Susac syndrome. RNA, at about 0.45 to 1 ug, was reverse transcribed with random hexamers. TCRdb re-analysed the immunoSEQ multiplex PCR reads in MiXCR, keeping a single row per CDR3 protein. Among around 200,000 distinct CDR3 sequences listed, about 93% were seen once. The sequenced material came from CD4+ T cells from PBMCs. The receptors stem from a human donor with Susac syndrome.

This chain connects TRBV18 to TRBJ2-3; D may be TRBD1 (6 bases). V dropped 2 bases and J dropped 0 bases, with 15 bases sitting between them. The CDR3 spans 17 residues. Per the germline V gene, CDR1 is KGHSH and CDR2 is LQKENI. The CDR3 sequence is CASSPVTGTKSTDTQYF. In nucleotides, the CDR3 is TGTGCCAGCTCACCAGTGACCGGGACAAAGAGCACAGATACGCAGTATTTT.

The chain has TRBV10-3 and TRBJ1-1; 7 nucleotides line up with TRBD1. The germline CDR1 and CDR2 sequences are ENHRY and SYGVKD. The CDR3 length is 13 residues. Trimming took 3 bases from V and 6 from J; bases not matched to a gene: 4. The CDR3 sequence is CAISDSGGAEAFF. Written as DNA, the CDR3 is TGTGCCATCAGTGACTCAGGGGGTGCTGAAGCTTTCTTT.

CDR3 loop: CASSDPPTGRGGEETQYF. The CDR3 region has the DNA TGTGCCAGCAGTGATCCCCCGACGGGCAGGGGGGGGGAGGAGACCCAGTACTTC. V and J are TRBV2 and TRBJ2-5, with D possibly being TRBD1 or TRBD2 (7 bases each). Trimming removed 3 bases from V and 5 bases from J, with 25 bases in between. Per germline, CDR1 SNHLY and CDR2 FYNNEI. The CDR3 sequence is 18 residues long.

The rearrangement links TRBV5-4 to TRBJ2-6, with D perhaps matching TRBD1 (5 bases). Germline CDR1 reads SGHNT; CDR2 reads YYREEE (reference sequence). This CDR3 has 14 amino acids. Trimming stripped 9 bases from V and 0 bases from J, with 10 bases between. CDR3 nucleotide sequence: TGTGCCACCCGACAGCGCTCTGGGGCCAACGTCCTGACTTTC. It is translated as CATRQRSGANVLTF.

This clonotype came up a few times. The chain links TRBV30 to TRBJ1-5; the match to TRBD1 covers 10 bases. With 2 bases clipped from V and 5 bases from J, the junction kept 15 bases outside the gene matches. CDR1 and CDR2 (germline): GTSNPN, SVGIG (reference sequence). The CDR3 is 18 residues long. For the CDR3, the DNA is TGTGCCTGGAGTCCTCCCGGGACAGGGGCGTGGGGAGATCAGCCCCAGCATTTT. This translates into CAWSPPGTGAWGDQPQHF. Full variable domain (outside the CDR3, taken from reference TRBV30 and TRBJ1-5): SQTIHQWPATLVQPVGSPLSLECTVEGTSNPNLYWYRQAAGRGLQLLFYSVGIGQISSEVPQNLSASRPQDRQFILSSKKLLLSDSGFYLCAWSPPGTGAWGDQPQHFGDGTRLSIL.